The present T cell receptor beta chain was sequenced within a study of OX40 agonist ivuxolimab in advanced cancers. Overall study context: Among those enrolled, mean age was roughly 62 years (range roughly 23 to 85) and approximately 80% were male. Study outcomes and limitations: Undetermined was the antigen specificity of the expanded peripheral T cells. At 0.1 to 3.0 mg/kg and by week 6, CD4+ and CD8+ T cells in the blood had expanded clonally.

Measured with immunoSEQ multiplex PCR; TCRdb has only the in-frame clones, and not every one. The data hold approximately 87,000 clones, with about 93% observed a single time. Deletions cut 2 bases from V and 0 bases from J, with 16 bases between. CDR1 is GTSNPN and CDR2 is SVGIG in the germline V gene (reference sequence). CDR3 length: 16 residues. Sampling times: baseline, cycle 4 day 1, cycle 7 day 1. Comment on this clone: Its antigen is undetermined.

This sample comprised CD4+ or CD8+ T cells sorted from blood, obtained in a trial of the OX40 agonist ivuxolimab. The sequence was obtained from an adult with an advanced solid tumor such as melanoma, head and neck, liver or kidney cancer. The chain combines TRBV30 with TRBJ1-1; a possible D gene is TRBD1 (5 bases). For the CDR3, the DNA is TGTGCCTGGAGTCTTTCCCGCAGGGCGGTGAACACTGAAGCTTTCTTT. It codes for CAWSLSRRAVNTEAFF.